The 21 T cell receptor beta chains given below trace back to one sample, sequenced in a study of blood T cell repertoires in COVID-19. Sequencing used immunoSEQ multiplex PCR; TCRdb keeps in-frame clones, though not all of them. Seen here are around 100,000 clones, 70% to 90% observed once, and the top ten hold approximately 3.1%. The sequencing sample was made of peripheral blood. The receptors derive from a man aged 50 to 59 in a cohort sampled during active COVID-19.

CDR3 bases: TGTGCCAGCAGCTTAAGTGGAGCGGGGCGTCCGGAGCTGTTTTTT. Translated, it gives CASSLSGAGRPELFF. This chain uses TRBV6-5 with TRBJ2-2, with 7 bases identical to TRBD2. The CDR3 totals 15 residues. Germline lookup yields CDR1 MNHEY and CDR2 SVGAGI. Unmatched junction bases numbered 14, after V lost 6 bases and J lost 10 bases.

This clone was seen only once. A junction boundary mismatches the germline segment, possibly from a read error. This chain connects TRBV5-5 to TRBJ1-6; 8 bases agree with TRBD1. This CDR3 spans 20 amino acids. Germline CDR1 reads SGHKS; CDR2 reads YYEKEE (reference sequence). CDR3 in amino acids: CASSKEGDRTRTLYDSPLHF. In DNA, the CDR3 is TGTGCCAGCAGCAAAGAGGGGGACAGGACCAGAACCCTCTATGATTCACCCCTCCACTTT.

The chain carries TRBV13 and TRBJ1-1; D not resolved. The CDR3 loop spans 13 amino acids. Germline V CDR1 and CDR2: PRHDT, FYEKMQ (reference sequence). V was clipped by 2 bases and J by 7 bases, with 11 bases between them. This chain's CDR3 is CASSLNLLVEAFF. In nucleotides, the CDR3 is TGTGCCAGCAGCTTAAATCTCCTTGTTGAAGCTTTCTTT. Full variable domain (outside the CDR3, taken from reference TRBV13 and TRBJ1-1): AAGVIQSPRHLIKEKRETATLKCYPIPRHDTVYWYQQGPGQDPQFLISFYEKMQSDKGSIPDRFSAQQFSDYHSELNMSSLELGDSALYFCASSLNLLVEAFFGQGTRLTVV.

This chain connects TRBV5-1 to TRBJ2-5; 9 bases map to TRBD2. Germline assignment: CDR1 SGHRS and CDR2 YFSETQ. The length of the CDR3 is 15 residues. The V and J ends lost 4 bases and 3 bases, in that order; junction bases with no gene match: 7. CDR3 amino acids: CASSPGTSREETQYF. The CDR3 coding sequence is TGCGCCAGCAGCCCCGGGACTAGCAGAGAAGAGACCCAGTACTTC.

The rearrangement joins TRBV6-2 or TRBV6-3 to TRBJ2-4; possibly TRBD2 for D (5 bases). Deletions cut 2 bases from V and 3 bases from J, with 8 bases between. CDR1 is MNHEY, CDR2 SVGEGT, per germline. CDR3 length: 14 residues. DNA of the CDR3: TGTGCCAGCAGTTACGATCGGGACAAAAACATTCAGTACTTC. The encoded protein is CASSYDRDKNIQYF.

V gene TRBV6-4 combines with J gene TRBJ1-5; 10 bases match TRBD1. The CDR3 contains 16 residues. The germline CDR1 and CDR2 sequences are MRHNA and SNTAGT. The junction had 5 bases not matched to a gene; V was cut back by 5 bases and J by 1 base. This CDR3 reads CASSTPTGGSNQPQHF. In nucleotides, the CDR3 is TGTGCCAGCAGTACGCCGACAGGGGGCAGCAATCAGCCCCAGCATTTT.

The V and J genes are TRBV11-3 and TRBJ2-2; D is undetermined. V gave up 7 bases and J gave up 4 bases, with 13 bases separating them. The CDR3 has 14 amino acids. Germline loops: CDR1 SGHNT, CDR2 YENEEA. CDR3 in amino acids: CASTKPPGTGELFF. The CDR3 DNA reads as TGTGCCAGCACTAAGCCCCCGGGCACCGGGGAGCTGTTTTTT.

V usage is TRBV5-4 and J usage is TRBJ1-2; TRBD1 matches at 7 bases. The trim removed 7 bases at V and 0 bases at J, leaving 24 bases unmatched. The CDR3 spans 20 residues. Germline V gives CDR1 SGHNT, CDR2 YYREEE (reference sequence). CDR3 region: CASAPIAVEGAITANYGYTF. CDR3 DNA sequence: TGTGCCAGCGCCCCGATCGCGGTCGAGGGGGCTATCACAGCTAACTATGGCTACACCTTC.

V is TRBV19 and J is TRBJ1-2; D may be TRBD1 (6 bases). Between the trimmed V and J ends, which lost 1 base and 3 bases, there was a span of 15 bases. The CDR3 loop spans 16 amino acids. Germline assignment: CDR1 LNHDA and CDR2 SQIVND (reference sequence). The CDR3 DNA reads as TGTGCCAGTAGTATAGTGGCAGGGGCCAGCGACTATGGCTACACCTTC. Translated: CASSIVAGASDYGYTF. Supplemented by reference TRBV19 and TRBJ1-2, the full variable domain reads DGGITQSPKYLFRKEGQNVTLSCEQNLNHDAMYWYRQDPGQGLRLIYYSQIVNDFQKGDIAEGYSVSREKKESFPLTVTSAQKNPTAFYLCASSIVAGASDYGYTFGSGTRLTVV.

The V gene is TRBV5-1, the J gene TRBJ2-2, with D maybe TRBD2 (6 bases). The CDR3 sequence is 16 residues long. V was trimmed by 4 bases and J by 3 bases, leaving 16 bases between them. Looked up from germline, CDR1 is SGHRS and CDR2 is YFSETQ. The DNA for the CDR3 is TGCGCCAGCAGCCCGGGACTGCTCCAACACACCGGGGAGCTGTTTTTT. Protein: CASSPGLLQHTGELFF.

This chain connects TRBV6-2 or TRBV6-3 to TRBJ2-5; no reliable D call. CDR3 size: 12 residues. With 2 bases removed from V and 2 bases from J, the gap between germline ends came to 3 bases. CDR1 and CDR2 from the germline V gene are MNHEY and SVGEGT. As DNA, the CDR3 is TGTGCCAGCAGTTACGCGCAAGAGACCCAGTACTTC. It is translated as CASSYAQETQYF.

V usage is TRBV15 and J usage is TRBJ2-1, with TRBD1 identical over 9 bases. This CDR3 spans 14 amino acids. V lost 6 bases, J lost 7 bases, and 7 bases stayed unmatched. The germline gives CDR1 LNHNV, CDR2 YYDKDF (reference sequence). The CDR3 DNA reads TGTGCCACCAGTCGGGGACAGGGCGATAATGAGCAGTTCTTC. Translating it yields CATSRGQGDNEQFF. Full variable domain (rest looked up from reference TRBV15 and TRBJ2-1): DAMVIQNPRYQVTQFGKPVTLSCSQTLNHNVMYWYQQKSSQAPKLLFHYYDKDFNNEADTPDNFQSRRPNTSFCFLDIRSPGLGDTAMYLCATSRGQGDNEQFFGPGTRLTVL.

The chain links TRBV5-6 to TRBJ2-7, with 10 bases fitting TRBD2. The CDR3 is made up of 14 amino acids. The V gene end was trimmed by 0 bases and the J gene end by 6 bases; junction bases not matched to a gene: 3. Germline assignment: CDR1 SGHDT and CDR2 YYEEEE. As DNA, the CDR3 is TGTGCCAGCAGCTTGGGAGCGGGGGGGGCCGAGCAGTACTTC. Translation: CASSLGAGGAEQYF. Combining the CDR3 with reference TRBV5-6 and TRBJ2-7 gives the whole variable domain DAGVTQSPTHLIKTRGQQVTLRCSPKSGHDTVSWYQQALGQGPQFIFQYYEEEERQRGNFPDRFSGHQFPNYSSELNVNALLLGDSALYLCASSLGAGGAEQYFGPGTRLTVT.

This clone occurred a few times. The chain employs TRBV28 and TRBJ1-6, with D possibly being TRBD1 (5 bases). This CDR3 spans 15 amino acids. The germline CDR1 and CDR2 sequences are MDHEN and SYDVKM. Trimming shortened V by 1 base and J by 10 bases, and 14 bases separated the two germline ends. The DNA of the CDR3 is TGTGCCAGCAGTTTATCCGCCAGGGAAAGATCACCCCTCCACTTT. This translates into CASSLSARERSPLHF.

The rearrangement links TRBV5-1 to TRBJ2-7; D not resolved. The CDR3 covers 14 residues. The V end lost 0 bases, the J end lost 2 bases, and 9 bases lay between the germline ends. Germline V lookup: CDR1 SGHRS, CDR2 YFSETQ. DNA for the CDR3: TGCGCCAGCAGCTTGGACCTGACAACCTACGAGCAGTACGTC. It specifies CASSLDLTTYEQYV.

This sequence joins TRBV4-1 and TRBJ2-3; D remains unclear. Germline V gene lookup returns CDR1 MGHRA and CDR2 YSYEKL. This CDR3 contains 15 residues. The germline V and J ends were trimmed by 2 bases and 1 base, with 10 bases remaining between them. DNA for the CDR3: TGCGCCAGCAGCCAAATCCATCCGGGCACAGATACGCAGTATTTT. It translates to CASSQIHPGTDTQYF.

The chain carries TRBV16 and TRBJ2-7; 7 bases fit TRBD1. Germline assignment: CDR1 KGHSY and CDR2 FQNENV. CDR3 size: 14 residues. V trimming: 2 bases; J trimming: 5 bases; junction bases outside the gene matches: 6. CDR3 bases: TGTGCCAGCAGCCAAGAAGGGGGCAGGGACGAGCAGTACGTC. This sequence encodes CASSQEGGRDEQYV.

This chain connects TRBV5-1 to TRBJ2-5; possibly TRBD1 for D (5 bases). CDR3 length: 14 amino acids. V was trimmed by 4 bases and J by 5 bases, leaving 15 bases between them. Germline-derived CDR1 and CDR2 are SGHRS and YFSETQ. The CDR3 region is CASSQGAGWETQYF. In DNA form, the CDR3 reads TGCGCCAGCAGCCAGGGTGCAGGGTGGGAGACCCAGTACTTC.

The J gene is TRBJ1-1, the V gene TRBV19, with a tentative D call TRBD1 (5 bases). Germline CDR1 LNHDA, CDR2 SQIVND (reference sequence). V shed 6 bases and J shed 0 bases, with 14 bases lying between them. The CDR3 has 15 residues. CDR3: CASRSRQMLNTEAFF. The DNA for the CDR3 is TGTGCCAGTAGAAGCCGACAGATGCTGAACACTGAAGCTTTCTTT.

The rearrangement uses TRBV5-1 and TRBJ2-1; D gene ambiguous. Germline CDR1 reads SGHRS; CDR2 reads YFSETQ. The V gene lost 7 bases and the J gene lost 9 bases, with 17 bases spanning the gap. This CDR3 is built from 13 residues. DNA for the CDR3: TGCGCCAGCGCTTTTATGGAGTTTGGTGAGCAGTTCTTC. The encoded protein is CASAFMEFGEQFF.

The chain links TRBV6-5 to TRBJ2-2; TRBD1 aligns across 8 bases. Looked up from germline, CDR1 is MNHEY and CDR2 is SVGAGI. The CDR3 runs 14 residues. V was clipped by 8 bases and J by 6 bases; unmatched bases: 8. The chain's CDR3 is CASSGQGAAGELFF. DNA for the CDR3: TGTGCCAGCTCCGGACAGGGAGCGGCCGGGGAGCTGTTTTTT.